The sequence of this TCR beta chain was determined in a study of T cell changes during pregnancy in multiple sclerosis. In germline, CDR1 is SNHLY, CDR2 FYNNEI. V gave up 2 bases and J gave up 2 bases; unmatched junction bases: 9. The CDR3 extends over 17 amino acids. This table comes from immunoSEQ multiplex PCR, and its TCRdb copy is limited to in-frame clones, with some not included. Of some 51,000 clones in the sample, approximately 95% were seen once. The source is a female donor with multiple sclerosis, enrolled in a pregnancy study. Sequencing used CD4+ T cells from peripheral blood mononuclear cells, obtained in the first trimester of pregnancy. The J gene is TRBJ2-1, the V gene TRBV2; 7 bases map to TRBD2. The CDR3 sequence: CASSELAQRGPYNEQFF. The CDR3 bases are TGTGCCAGCAGTGAACTAGCCCAGCGGGGACCCTACAATGAGCAGTTCTTC.